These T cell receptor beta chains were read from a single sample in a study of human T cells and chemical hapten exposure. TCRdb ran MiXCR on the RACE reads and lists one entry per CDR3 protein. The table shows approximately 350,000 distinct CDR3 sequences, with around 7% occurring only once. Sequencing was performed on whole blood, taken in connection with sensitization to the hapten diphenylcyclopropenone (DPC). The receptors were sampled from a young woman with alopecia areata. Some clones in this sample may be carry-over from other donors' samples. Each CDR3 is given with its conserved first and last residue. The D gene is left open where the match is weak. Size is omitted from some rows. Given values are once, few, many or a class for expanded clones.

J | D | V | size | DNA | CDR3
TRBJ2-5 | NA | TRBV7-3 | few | TGTGCCAGCAGCTCCGAACTCCAAGAGACCCAGTACTTC | CASSSELQETQYF
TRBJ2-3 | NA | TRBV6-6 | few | TGTGCCAGCAGTTACTCGGCCTACACAGATACGCAGTATTTT | CASSYSAYTDTQYF
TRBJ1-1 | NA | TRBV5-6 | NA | TGTGCCAGCAGCTTCGGCCGTCTTGAAGCTTTCTTT | CASSFGRLEAFF
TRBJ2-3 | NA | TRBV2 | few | TGTGCCAGCAACGCCGGCCCGACAACAGATACGCAGTATTTT | CASNAGPTTDTQYF
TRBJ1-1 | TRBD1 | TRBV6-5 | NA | TGTGCCAGCGGGGGACAGGGGGTTTATGGCACTGAAGCTTTCTTT | CASGGQGVYGTEAFF
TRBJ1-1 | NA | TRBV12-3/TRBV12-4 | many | TGTGCCAGCAGTCCGACAGGCATGAACACTGAAGCTTTCTTT | CASSPTGMNTEAFF
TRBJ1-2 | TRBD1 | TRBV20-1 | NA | TGCAGTGCTGAAACAGGGGGACGGAACTATGGCTACACCTTC | CSAETGGRNYGYTF
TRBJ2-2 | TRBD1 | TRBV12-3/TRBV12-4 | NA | TGTGCCAGCAGCCCCTGGGGACAGGGGCTAGGAACCGGGGAGCTGTTTTTT | CASSPWGQGLGTGELFF
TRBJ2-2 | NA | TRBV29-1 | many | TGCAGCGGGGTCACCACCGGCGCCGGGGAGCTGTTTTTT | CSGVTTGAGELFF
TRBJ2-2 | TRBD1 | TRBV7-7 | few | TGTGCTAGCAGCCCCGCCCCGGGACAGTCGAACACCGGGGAGCTGTTTTTT | CASSPAPGQSNTGELFF
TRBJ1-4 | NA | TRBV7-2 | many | TGTGCCAGCAGCTCGGCCGTTGGGGTCAGGGGAGTTACTAATGAAAAACTGTTTTTT | CASSSAVGVRGVTNEKLFF